These 9 T cell receptor beta chains were sequenced from one sample in a study of technical replicates of blood from several donors. The protocol was immunoSEQ multiplex PCR, while the TCRdb copy is restricted to in-frame clones and leaves out a portion. The table has about 80,000 clones, roughly 98% seen once. Source material: T cells isolated from PBMCs. Receptors were obtained from a human donor in good health.

The chain combines TRBV28 with TRBJ1-1, with 9 bases identical to TRBD1. Germline V gene sequence: CDR1 MDHEN, CDR2 SYDVKM. V was clipped by 7 bases and J by 0 bases; unmatched bases: 9. This CDR3 has 16 residues. The CDR3: CASIRGGTGLNTEAFF. The CDR3 nucleotides are TGTGCCAGCATTCGGGGCGGGACAGGGCTGAACACTGAAGCTTTCTTT.

CDR3 sequence (DNA): TGCGCCAGCATTTCGACCCGACTCTCGAGCTCCTACAATGAGCAGTTCTTC. Translated, it gives CASISTRLSSSYNEQFF. This chain connects TRBV10-2 to TRBJ2-1; D is unclear. Trimming pared 7 bases from V and 0 bases from J, leaving 19 bases between. The CDR3 length is 17 residues. Germline CDR1 reads WSHSY; CDR2 reads SAAADI.

CDR3 in DNA: TGTGCCAGCAGCCCACCGGAGGGTGAAGCTTTCTTT. As protein: CASSPPEGEAFF. V usage is TRBV9 and J usage is TRBJ1-1; D is unresolved. The V gene lost 4 bases and the J gene lost 7 bases, with 11 bases spanning the gap. The V gene's germline CDR1 is SGDLS and CDR2 YYNGEE. This CDR3 comprises 12 residues.

The chain employs TRBV28 and TRBJ2-3; unclear D gene. The CDR3 has 12 residues. Trimming took 2 bases from V and 3 from J, leaving 3 bases between them. Germline-derived CDR1 and CDR2 are MDHEN and SYDVKM. The CDR3 is CASSLETDTQYF. The CDR3 DNA reads TGTGCCAGCAGTTTAGAGACAGATACGCAGTATTTT.

The rearrangement links TRBV28 to TRBJ2-5; D is possibly TRBD1 (6 bases). Looked up from germline, CDR1 is MDHEN and CDR2 is SYDVKM. This CDR3 is 17 amino acids long. The V end was cut by 5 bases, the J end by 5 bases, with 24 bases between. This CDR3 reads CASSRWTASLSGETQYF. CDR3 bases: TGTGCCAGCAGTCGGTGGACAGCCTCTCTCTCAGGGGAGACCCAGTACTTC.

V usage is TRBV9 and J usage is TRBJ2-3; D may be TRBD2 (6 bases). Germline values: CDR1 SGDLS, CDR2 YYNGEE. The CDR3 totals 15 residues. Trimming shortened V by 0 bases and J by 3 bases, and 11 bases separated the two germline ends. The CDR3 region has the DNA TGTGCCAGCAGCGTAGGTGGCGGGATAACAGATACGCAGTATTTT. As protein: CASSVGGGITDTQYF. Supplemented by reference TRBV9 and TRBJ2-3, the full variable domain reads DSGVTQTPKHLITATGQRVTLRCSPRSGDLSVYWYQQSLDQGLQFLIQYYNGEERAKGNILERFSAQQFPDLHSELNLSSLELGDSALYFCASSVGGGITDTQYFGPGTRLTVL.

V is TRBV30 and J is TRBJ1-1; D remains ambiguous. With 1 base removed from V and 12 bases from J, the gap between germline ends came to 15 bases. CDR1 is GTSNPN and CDR2 is SVGIG in the germline V gene (reference sequence). The CDR3 sequence is 12 residues long. In DNA, the CDR3 is TGTGCCTGGAGTGAAACAGTAATAAGGACTTTCTTT. This sequence encodes CAWSETVIRTFF.

This chain links TRBV10-3 with TRBJ2-2; D is perhaps TRBD1 (5 bases). V was cut by 3 bases and J by 2 bases, with 13 bases left in between. Germline CDR1 is ENHRY and CDR2 is SYGVKD. The CDR3 runs 16 residues. The CDR3 sequence is CAISDLGARNTGELFF. CDR3 coding DNA: TGTGCCATCAGTGATCTAGGGGCGCGAAACACCGGGGAGCTGTTTTTT.

V and J are TRBV29-1 and TRBJ1-2; D possibly corresponds to TRBD1 (6 bases). In germline, CDR1 is SQVTM, CDR2 ANQGSEA. CDR3 length: 13 amino acids. Between the trimmed V and J ends, which lost 3 bases and 5 bases, there was a span of 13 bases. The CDR3, as DNA: TGCAGCGTTGATGAGGGGGTGACGTATGGCTACACCTTC. This gives the protein CSVDEGVTYGYTF.